These 16 T cell receptor beta chains came from one sample sequenced in a study of T cell responses to AZD1222 COVID-19 vaccine. Method: immunoSEQ multiplex PCR; TCRdb's copy keeps in-frame clones and lacks some. This repertoire shows about 130,000 clones, approximately 91% found once; its top ten account for around 0.99%. The sequenced sample was peripheral blood, obtained 28 days after the second AZD1222 dose. Receptor source: an adult who received the AZD1222 COVID-19 vaccine.

The chain is built from TRBV30 and TRBJ1-2, with a tentative D call TRBD1 (6 bases). V was cut by 2 bases and J by 7 bases, with 11 bases left in between. The germline CDR1 and CDR2 sequences are GTSNPN and SVGIG (reference sequence). The CDR3 covers 12 residues. The CDR3 DNA is TGTGCCTGGAGTACTACAGGGTTTGGCTACACCTTC. Its translation: CAWSTTGFGYTF.

The chain carries TRBV9 and TRBJ2-2; TRBD1 agrees at 8 bases. The CDR3 loop spans 15 amino acids. With 6 bases clipped from V and 5 bases from J, the junction kept 9 bases outside the gene matches. Germline V gives CDR1 SGDLS, CDR2 YYNGEE. CDR3 in DNA: TGTGCCAGCACCATGACAGGGGTCGAGACCGGGGAGCTGTTTTTT. Translating gives CASTMTGVETGELFF.

V usage is TRBV6-1 and J usage is TRBJ2-7, with no clear D. This CDR3 contains 16 residues. Germline V gene lookup returns CDR1 MNHNS and CDR2 SASEGT. The V end was cut by 1 base, the J end by 4 bases, with 17 bases between. CDR3 DNA: TGTGCCAGCAGTGAAGTGCAGGTAGGATCCCTATACGAGCAGTACTTC. Translating gives CASSEVQVGSLYEQYF.

This chain connects TRBV5-1 to TRBJ2-7; tentatively, D is TRBD2 (6 bases). This CDR3 comprises 16 residues. Looked up from germline, CDR1 is SGHRS and CDR2 is YFSETQ. V dropped 4 bases and J dropped 4 bases, with 21 bases sitting between them. DNA for the CDR3: TGCGCCAGCAGCCCAGCGGAGGGGCCGCCTGGGTACGAGCAGTACTTC. Residues: CASSPAEGPPGYEQYF. Filled out from reference TRBV5-1 and TRBJ2-7, the complete variable domain reads KAGVTQTPRYLIKTRGQQVTLSCSPISGHRSVSWYQQTPGQGLQFLFEYFSETQRNKGNFPGRFSGRQFSNSRSEMNVSTLELGDSALYLCASSPAEGPPGYEQYFGPGTRLTVT.

V gene TRBV7-8 combines with J gene TRBJ1-2, with no clear D. The ends were cut back, 1 base at V and 1 base at J, with 7 bases in the middle. In germline, CDR1 is SGHVS, CDR2 FQNEAQ. The CDR3 sequence is 14 residues long. The DNA for the CDR3 is TGTGCCAGCAGCTTAGTCGACGGTAACTATGGCTACACCTTC. It specifies CASSLVDGNYGYTF.

The gene calls are TRBV21-1 and TRBJ2-7. TRBV21-1 is termed a pseudogene. The CDR3 runs to 16 residues. CDR3 sequence: CASSHRQGPKNYEQYF. The CDR3, as DNA: TGTGCCAGCAGCCATAGGCAGGGACCTAAGAACTACGAGCAGTACTTC.

The chain carries TRBV2 and TRBJ1-3; D is uncertain. The CDR3 sequence is 15 residues long. CDR1 and CDR2 from the germline V gene are SNHLY and FYNNEI. V was cut by 1 base and J by 2 bases, with 9 bases left in between. The CDR3 DNA follows: TGTGCCAGCAGTGAAGGGGTATCCGCTGGAAACACCATATATTTT. Translation: CASSEGVSAGNTIYF.

V is TRBV12-5 and J is TRBJ1-5, with D possibly being TRBD1 (6 bases). Trimming stripped 2 bases from V and 4 bases from J, with 18 bases between. This CDR3 is built from 17 residues. The germline gives CDR1 LGHNT, CDR2 FRNRAP. CDR3 sequence reads: CASGLSWDTGGNQPQHF. For the CDR3, the DNA is TGTGCTAGTGGTTTGAGCTGGGACACCGGGGGAAATCAGCCCCAGCATTTT. The variable domain in full, completed from reference TRBV12-5 and TRBJ1-5, reads DARVTQTPRHKVTEMGQEVTMRCQPILGHNTVFWYRQTMMQGLELLAYFRNRAPLDDSGMPKDRFSAEMPDATLATLKIQPSEPRDSAVYFCASGLSWDTGGNQPQHFGDGTRLSIL.

The chain links TRBV5-4 to TRBJ1-1; D might be TRBD1 (5 bases). The V and J ends lost 4 bases and 1 base respectively, with 14 bases between them. CDR3 length: 15 amino acids. Germline lookup yields CDR1 SGHNT and CDR2 YYREEE (reference sequence). CDR3 DNA: TGTGCCAGCAGCATCGGGGGTAGTCCGAACACTGAAGCTTTCTTT. It yields the protein CASSIGGSPNTEAFF.

This clone was observed a single time. The chain recombines TRBV4-1 with TRBJ2-7, with 10 bases identical to TRBD2. The CDR3 extends over 16 amino acids. J gave up 5 bases and V 4 bases, and 11 bases lay outside the gene matches. Germline assignment: CDR1 MGHRA and CDR2 YSYEKL. The CDR3 DNA reads as TGCGCCAGCAGCCCCGCCCAACTAGCGGGATATGACGAGCAGTACTTC. Its protein is CASSPAQLAGYDEQYF.

This chain joins TRBV5-5 and TRBJ2-1; 7 nucleotides match TRBD2. V dropped 4 bases and J dropped 0; count of bases not matched to a gene: 4. CDR1 is SGHKS, CDR2 YYEKEE, per germline (reference sequence). This CDR3 has 15 residues. The CDR3 reads CASSGGLTSYNEQFF. DNA of the CDR3: TGTGCCAGCAGCGGGGGACTAACCTCCTACAATGAGCAGTTCTTC.

This chain links TRBV19 with TRBJ1-3, with D unclear. Germline V lookup: CDR1 LNHDA, CDR2 SQIVND (reference sequence). This CDR3 comprises 14 residues. V lost 7 bases, J lost 0 bases, and 10 bases lay in between. The CDR3 is CASTDGISGNTIYF. CDR3 bases: TGTGCCAGTACCGATGGAATCTCTGGAAACACCATATATTTT.

The V call is TRBV9, the J call TRBJ1-6; D uncertain. CDR3 size: 14 residues. Germline V gives CDR1 SGDLS, CDR2 YYNGEE. V was cut by 5 bases and J by 7 bases, with 13 bases left in between. CDR3 region: CASSIEELNSPLHF. The DNA of the CDR3 is TGTGCCAGCAGTATTGAAGAGTTGAATTCACCCCTCCACTTT.

J is TRBJ2-5 and V is TRBV7-3; D remains unclear. Germline V gene data show CDR1 as SGHTA and CDR2 as FQGTGA. The CDR3 length is 13 residues. V lost 5 bases and J lost 1, with 8 bases in between. The CDR3 sequence is CASSLLLQETQYF. In DNA form, the CDR3 reads TGTGCCAGCAGCCTCTTGCTCCAAGAGACCCAGTACTTC.

V and J are TRBV5-4 and TRBJ2-6, with a possible D match to TRBD2 (5 bases). Per the germline V gene, CDR1 is SGHNT and CDR2 is YYREEE (reference sequence). Trimming pared 3 bases from V and 0 bases from J, leaving 10 bases between. The CDR3 sequence is 16 residues long. The CDR3 DNA reads as TGTGCCAGCAGCTCGTTCGGACTCTCTGGGGCCAACGTCCTGACTTTC. It yields the protein CASSSFGLSGANVLTF.

The rearrangement links TRBV4-2 to TRBJ2-7; 8 bases are a match to TRBD2. The CDR3 is made up of 15 amino acids. The V gene end was trimmed by 1 base and the J gene end by 2 bases; junction bases not matched to a gene: 4. Germline CDR1 reads LGHNA; CDR2 reads YNFKEQ. CDR3: CASSQGSSGTYEQYF. DNA of the CDR3: TGTGCCAGCAGCCAAGGAAGTAGCGGGACCTACGAGCAGTACTTC.